One and the same sample provided the 13 T cell receptor beta chains below, sequenced in a study of shared clonotypes between healthy human individuals. The method was immunoSEQ multiplex PCR; TCRdb's version includes in-frame clones alone and lacks a portion of them. Of approximately 2,200,000 clones listed, under 95% are singletons. Only CD45RO-negative cells positively selected for CCR7 counted as naive CD8 cells, so terminally differentiated effector memory CD45RA+ cells were excluded. Sequencing was carried out using naive CD8+ T cells from PBMCs. These receptors were obtained from a man in his late teens or twenties in good health. Some clones in this sample may be carry-over from other donors' samples.

About this clone: At one end the junction does not follow the germline gene, possibly because of a read error. The rearrangement uses TRBV27 and TRBJ2-1; 7 nucleotides align to TRBD2. This CDR3 spans 12 amino acids. The V gene's germline CDR1 is MNHEY and CDR2 SMNVEV (reference sequence). The CDR3 DNA reads TGTGCCAGCAGTTTCGGGGGGACTGAGGAGTTCTTC. Amino acid sequence: CASSFGGTEEFF.

V is TRBV10-3 and J is TRBJ1-2; D gene ambiguous. The germline V gene has CDR1 ENHRY and CDR2 SYGVKD. CDR3 size: 17 residues. Deletions cut 4 bases from V and 5 bases from J, with 23 bases between. CDR3 sequence reads: CAISGQVSVGEKYGYTF. DNA of the CDR3: TGTGCCATCAGTGGTCAGGTTTCGGTCGGGGAAAAGTATGGCTACACCTTC.

This clone turned up a few times. V and J are TRBV27 and TRBJ1-1, with D unresolved. Germline V CDR1 and CDR2: MNHEY, SMNVEV (reference sequence). Trimming removed 2 bases from V and 3 bases from J, with 13 bases in between. CDR3 length: 15 amino acids. CDR3 in DNA: TGTGCCAGCAGTTTACACGGACGGAGGTACACTGAAGCTTTCTTT. As protein: CASSLHGRRYTEAFF.

The V and J genes are TRBV5-8 and TRBJ1-1; tentative D call: TRBD1 (6 bases). V dropped 0 bases and J dropped 5 bases, with 14 bases sitting between them. This CDR3 contains 15 residues. The germline V gene has CDR1 SGHTS and CDR2 YDEGEE. CDR3 loop: CASSLGQAFWTEAFF. Here the CDR3 DNA reads TGTGCCAGCAGCTTGGGACAGGCGTTCTGGACTGAAGCTTTCTTT.

The chain links TRBV4-2 to TRBJ2-1; D is uncertain. Germline V gene lookup returns CDR1 LGHNA and CDR2 YNFKEQ. Trimming removed 1 base at V and 3 bases at J, with 10 bases between. This CDR3 comprises 15 residues. The chain's CDR3 is CASSQGAGHYNEQFF. In DNA form, the CDR3 reads TGTGCCAGCAGCCAAGGAGCCGGGCACTACAATGAGCAGTTCTTC.

J is TRBJ2-7 and V is TRBV28; D ambiguous. Germline-derived CDR1 and CDR2 are MDHEN and SYDVKM. With 3 bases removed from V and 3 bases from J, the gap between germline ends came to 12 bases. This CDR3 has 14 amino acids. The CDR3 region is CASSFVTRDYEQYF. Written as DNA, the CDR3 is TGTGCCAGCAGTTTCGTCACAAGGGACTACGAGCAGTACTTC.

In DNA, the CDR3 is TGTGCCAGCGGACTTGGAGGGCTGAACACTGAAGCTTTCTTT. Protein product: CASGLGGLNTEAFF. The chain combines TRBV27 with TRBJ1-1; D gene unclear. Germline values: CDR1 MNHEY, CDR2 SMNVEV (reference sequence). This CDR3 is 14 amino acids long. V lost 8 bases and J lost 0, with 13 bases in between.

This clone showed up just a few times. The V gene is TRBV9, the J gene TRBJ2-2, with TRBD2 as a possible D gene (6 bases). This CDR3 contains 12 residues. V gave up 3 bases and J gave up 7 bases, with 7 bases separating them. CDR1 and CDR2 (germline): SGDLS, YYNGEE. In DNA, the CDR3 is TGTGCCAGCAGCGAGCGGGTCGGGGAGCTGTTTTTT. Its protein is CASSERVGELFF.

This sequence joins TRBV5-4 and TRBJ2-5; no definite D call. Trimming removed 3 bases at V and 3 bases at J, with 9 bases between. The CDR3 is 13 residues long. From germline, CDR1 is SGHNT and CDR2 YYREEE (reference sequence). CDR3 region: CASSYRRKETQYF. The CDR3 bases are TGTGCCAGCAGCTATCGTAGGAAAGAGACCCAGTACTTC.

The J gene is TRBJ2-7, the V gene TRBV6-6; a weak D match, TRBD1 (6 bases). The germline CDR1 and CDR2 sequences are MNHNY and SVGAGI (reference sequence). CDR3 size: 11 residues. The ends were cut back, 5 bases at V and 7 bases at J, with 9 bases in the middle. The CDR3: CASSNREEQYF. The CDR3 bases are TGTGCCAGCAGTAACAGGGAAGAGCAGTACTTC.

Regarding this clone: At the DNA level, this CDR3 is encoded by other sequences in the same sample as well. The genes are TRBV27 and TRBJ2-1; D ambiguous. This CDR3 comprises 14 residues. Trimming cost V 2 bases and J 1 base, with 6 bases left between them. CDR1 and CDR2 from the germline V gene are MNHEY and SMNVEV (reference sequence). The CDR3 spells CASSLSGSYNEQFF. The CDR3 bases are TGTGCCAGCAGTTTAAGTGGTTCCTACAATGAGCAGTTCTTC.

The rearrangement joins TRBV7-9 to TRBJ2-7, with TRBD1 identical over 7 bases. Losses at the gene ends were 4 bases for V and 3 bases for J; bases not matched to a gene: 9. Germline CDR1 SEHNR, CDR2 FQNEAQ (reference sequence). The CDR3 loop spans 15 amino acids. The CDR3 sequence: CASSSSGQRIYEQYF. The CDR3 nucleotides are TGTGCCAGCAGCTCCTCGGGACAGAGGATCTACGAGCAGTACTTC.

The chain carries TRBV27 and TRBJ1-1, with no clear D. V was cut by 4 bases and J by 2 bases, with 8 bases left in between. CDR3 length: 13 residues. Germline CDR1 MNHEY, CDR2 SMNVEV (reference sequence). The CDR3 spells CASSWYRNTEAFF. The CDR3 region has the DNA TGTGCCAGCAGTTGGTACAGAAACACTGAAGCTTTCTTT.